The 26 T cell receptor beta chains given below trace back to one sample, sequenced in a study of blood T cell repertoires in COVID-19. The method was immunoSEQ multiplex PCR; TCRdb's version includes in-frame clones alone and lacks a portion of them. The data show 150,000 or so clones, more than 75% seen once. The material sequenced was peripheral blood. The receptors originated from a man aged 55 to 70 with COVID-19, enrolled during active disease.

The chain is built from TRBV3-1 (or the pseudogene TRBV3-2) and TRBJ1-5; the match to TRBD1 covers 7 bases. Germline-derived CDR1 and CDR2 are LGHDT and YNNKEL (reference sequence). The V segment lost 3 bases and the J segment 3 bases; nucleotides outside the gene matches: 5. The CDR3 covers 15 residues. The CDR3 bases are TGTGCCAGCAGCCAGGCCGACAGGGACAATCAGCCCCAGCATTTT. It is translated as CASSQADRDNQPQHF.

V and J are TRBV9 and TRBJ2-4; no firm D call. Germline CDR1 and CDR2: SGDLS and YYNGEE. The CDR3 runs 16 residues. Trimming cost V 5 bases and J 0 bases, with 15 bases left between them. This chain's CDR3 is CASSERPTLAKNIQYF. In DNA, the CDR3 is TGTGCCAGCAGTGAGAGACCGACTTTAGCCAAAAACATTCAGTACTTC.

The chain uses TRBV4-1 and TRBJ1-3; 7 positions agree with TRBD1. Germline trimming cut 4 bases from V and 4 bases from J; bases unmatched to any gene: 7. There are 15 residues in the CDR3. Germline V CDR1 and CDR2: MGHRA, YSYEKL. This chain's CDR3 is CASSRGSGQGNTIYF. The CDR3 region has the DNA TGCGCCAGCAGCCGGGGGTCGGGACAGGGAAACACCATATATTTT.

V usage is TRBV19 and J usage is TRBJ1-5, with D hard to call. V was shortened by 7 bases and J by 1 base, with 14 bases between the two germline ends. CDR1 and CDR2 (germline): LNHDA, SQIVND (reference sequence). This CDR3 spans 15 amino acids. Here the CDR3 reads CASTPPSLSNQPQHF. The CDR3 nucleotides are TGTGCCAGTACCCCCCCCAGTTTAAGCAATCAGCCCCAGCATTTT.

This chain links TRBV5-4 with TRBJ1-1; 8 bases map to TRBD1. Germline V CDR1 and CDR2: SGHNT, YYREEE (reference sequence). This CDR3 is built from 15 residues. Trimming cost V 4 bases and J 4 bases; bases outside gene matches: 9. The CDR3: CASSPGQGMTTEAFF. The CDR3 DNA is TGTGCCAGCAGCCCAGGACAGGGAATGACCACTGAAGCTTTCTTT.

The chain uses TRBV7-2 and TRBJ1-6, with D uncertain. This CDR3 is 18 amino acids long. Germline values: CDR1 SGHTA, CDR2 FQGNSA. V was shortened by 1 base and J by 0 bases, with 13 bases between the two germline ends. The CDR3 DNA sequence: TGTGCCAGCAGCTTAGAATTCGCCTTCAGCTCCTATAATTCACCCCTCCACTTT. Translated, it gives CASSLEFAFSSYNSPLHF.

This sequence joins TRBV24-1 and TRBJ2-1; 9 bases agree with TRBD1. The CDR3 spans 15 residues. Germline V gives CDR1 KGHDR, CDR2 SFDVKD. The trim removed 7 bases at V and 7 bases at J, leaving 10 bases unmatched. The CDR3 sequence is CATRDHGTGNNEQFF. CDR3 nucleotides: TGTGCCACCAGGGACCATGGGACAGGGAATAATGAGCAGTTCTTC.

This clone has only one observation. This chain connects TRBV18 to TRBJ2-5; the match to TRBD1 covers 7 bases. This CDR3 is 18 amino acids long. Looked up from germline, CDR1 is KGHSH and CDR2 is LQKENI. J gave up 2 bases and V 2 bases, and 14 bases lay outside the gene matches. The CDR3 bases are TGTGCCAGCTCACCAAGAGGGGGACAGCTCCCTGCTCAAGAGACCCAGTACTTC. This sequence encodes CASSPRGGQLPAQETQYF.

The CDR3 reads CASSWGQGSSYEQYF. CDR3 in DNA: TGTGCCAGCTCATGGGGACAGGGCAGCTCCTACGAGCAGTACTTC. The rearrangement joins TRBV18 to TRBJ2-7, with 9 bases that match TRBD1. The CDR3 is made up of 15 amino acids. From germline, CDR1 is KGHSH and CDR2 LQKENI. J was trimmed by 0 bases and V by 5 bases; bases with no gene match: 5.

The V and J genes are TRBV5-4 and TRBJ2-3; unclear D gene. The CDR3 is 13 amino acids. V dropped 0 bases and J dropped 7 bases, with 9 bases sitting between them. The germline gives CDR1 SGHNT, CDR2 YYREEE (reference sequence). In DNA, the CDR3 is TGTGCCAGCAGCTTGGCTAGTTTACATACGCAGTATTTT. Translating gives CASSLASLHTQYF. Filled out from reference TRBV5-4 and TRBJ2-3, the complete variable domain reads ETGVTQSPTHLIKTRGQQVTLRCSSQSGHNTVSWYQQALGQGPQFIFQYYREEENGRGNFPPRFSGLQFPNYSSELNVNALELDDSALYLCASSLASLHTQYFGPGTRLTVL.

This chain uses TRBV27 with TRBJ2-2; TRBD2 matches at 11 bases. CDR1 is MNHEY and CDR2 is SMNVEV in the germline V gene (reference sequence). The CDR3 runs to 17 residues. Losses at the gene ends were 7 bases for V and 0 bases for J; bases not matched to a gene: 7. CDR3 region: CASTQTSGATNTGELFF. The CDR3 DNA is TGTGCCAGCACGCAGACTAGCGGGGCGACGAACACCGGGGAGCTGTTTTTT.

In its sample, this clone was seen once. V and J are TRBV13 and TRBJ2-1; D uncertain. The CDR3 is 14 amino acids. Trimming stripped 4 bases from V and 7 bases from J, with 14 bases between. Germline loops: CDR1 PRHDT, CDR2 FYEKMQ (reference sequence). CDR3 region: CASSSSFTGNEQFF. DNA for the CDR3: TGTGCCAGCAGCTCAAGCTTTACCGGGAATGAGCAGTTCTTC. The variable domain in full, with the rest retrieved from reference TRBV13 and TRBJ2-1, is AAGVIQSPRHLIKEKRETATLKCYPIPRHDTVYWYQQGPGQDPQFLISFYEKMQSDKGSIPDRFSAQQFSDYHSELNMSSLELGDSALYFCASSSSFTGNEQFFGPGTRLTVL.

The V gene is TRBV6-2 or TRBV6-3, the J gene TRBJ2-7; TRBD1 might be the D (5 bases). Germline V lookup: CDR1 MNHEY, CDR2 SVGEGT. The ends were cut back, 4 bases at V and 1 base at J, with 11 bases in the middle. The CDR3 totals 14 residues. The CDR3 bases are TGTGCCAGCAGTTCCCCGACAGTGTCCTACGAGCAGTACTTC. Protein: CASSSPTVSYEQYF.

This rearrangement joins TRBV19 to TRBJ2-1; D perhaps matches TRBD1 (6 bases). This CDR3 is built from 14 residues. CDR1 LNHDA and CDR2 SQIVND come from the germline V gene (reference sequence). The V end lost 4 bases, the J end lost 9 bases, and 16 bases lay between the germline ends. In DNA form, the CDR3 reads TGTGCCAGTAGTAGGACAGAGGCATGGATTGAGCAGTTCTTC. This gives the protein CASSRTEAWIEQFF.

The chain combines TRBV12-2 with TRBJ1-1; the table's D call of TRBD1 was not tested on the DNA. TRBV12-2 is an annotated pseudogene. This CDR3 is 19 amino acids long. CDR3 amino acids: CASRLGAEQGNFMNTEAFF. The CDR3 region has the DNA TGTGCAAGTCGCTTAGGGGCTGAACAGGGCAATTTCATGAACACTGAAGCTTTCTTT.

The chain employs TRBV9 and TRBJ2-1; TRBD2 aligns across 9 bases. The CDR3 is made up of 16 amino acids. V gave up 0 bases and J gave up 12 bases; unmatched junction bases: 13. Per the germline V gene, CDR1 is SGDLS and CDR2 is YYNGEE. CDR3 loop: CASSVGEAGGQGSQFF. The CDR3 DNA follows: TGTGCCAGCAGCGTAGGAGAGGCGGGAGGGCAGGGGTCGCAGTTCTTC.

The rearrangement links TRBV2 to TRBJ1-5; D call uncertain. In germline, CDR1 is SNHLY, CDR2 FYNNEI. The V and J ends lost 6 bases and 1 base respectively, with 7 bases between them. The CDR3 extends over 13 amino acids. DNA of the CDR3: TGTGCCAGCAGGAGGAGGAGCAATCAGCCCCAGCATTTT. This codes for CASRRRSNQPQHF.

The chain is built from TRBV10-3 and TRBJ1-4; no definite D call. Trimming stripped 0 bases from V and 4 bases from J, with 6 bases between. Germline values: CDR1 ENHRY, CDR2 SYGVKD. This CDR3 is built from 14 residues. The CDR3 DNA sequence: TGTGCCATCAGTGAGTCGATCGGTAATGAAAAACTGTTTTTT. Amino acids: CAISESIGNEKLFF.

This chain uses TRBV19 with TRBJ1-5; TRBD1 matches 10 bases. After removal of 0 bases from V and 0 bases from J, the junction contained 5 bases not matched to a gene. This CDR3 region has 18 residues. In germline, CDR1 is LNHDA, CDR2 SQIVND (reference sequence). The CDR3 nucleotides are TGTGCCAGTAGTATAGAAGGGACAGGGGTCTATAGCAATCAGCCCCAGCATTTT. Translated: CASSIEGTGVYSNQPQHF.

This chain uses TRBV6-5 with TRBJ2-4; a possible D gene is TRBD2 (5 bases). The CDR3 spans 16 residues. Trimming cost V 4 bases and J 1 base, with 14 bases left between them. Germline V CDR1 and CDR2: MNHEY, SVGAGI. The CDR3 DNA reads TGTGCCAGCAGTTCTGGACTGACACTGGCCAAAAACATTCAGTACTTC. Translation gives CASSSGLTLAKNIQYF.

The chain uses TRBV19 and TRBJ1-5, with D unclear. The CDR3 loop spans 19 amino acids. Germline V gene data show CDR1 as LNHDA and CDR2 as SQIVND (reference sequence). Deletions cut 2 bases from V and 0 bases from J, with 20 bases between. DNA for the CDR3: TGTGCCAGTAGTATATCCTCGACGGCAATGACTCATAGCAATCAGCCCCAGCATTTT. The encoded protein is CASSISSTAMTHSNQPQHF.

The chain combines TRBV2 with TRBJ1-5; a possible D gene is TRBD1 (6 bases). With 6 bases removed from V and 2 bases from J, the gap between germline ends came to 11 bases. The CDR3 is 14 amino acids. The germline CDR1 and CDR2 sequences are SNHLY and FYNNEI. CDR3 DNA: TGTGCCAGCAGACAGGGACCGGGCAATCAGCCCCAGCATTTT. Residues: CASRQGPGNQPQHF.

This rearrangement joins TRBV28 to TRBJ1-2; 8 nucleotides agree with TRBD1. The ends lost 6 bases at V and 8 bases at J; junction bases unmatched: 8. The CDR3 contains 13 residues. CDR1 and CDR2 from the germline V gene are MDHEN and SYDVKM. The CDR3 nucleotides are TGTGCCAGCAGCAGCGGACAGGGTGGCGGCTACACCTTC. Its translation: CASSSGQGGGYTF.

The chain couples TRBV6-6 to TRBJ1-6, with D maybe TRBD1 (5 bases). The V gene lost 4 bases and the J gene lost 0 bases, with 7 bases spanning the gap. The V gene's germline CDR1 is MNHNY and CDR2 SVGAGI (reference sequence). CDR3 length: 15 residues. The CDR3 loop reads CASSSGGSYNSPLHF. In DNA form, the CDR3 reads TGTGCCAGCAGTTCGGGGGGCTCCTATAATTCACCCCTCCACTTT.

J is TRBJ1-4 and V is TRBV5-1; no definite D call. Germline V gives CDR1 SGHRS, CDR2 YFSETQ. The V gene lost 3 bases and the J gene lost 10 bases, with 13 bases spanning the gap. The CDR3 runs 13 residues. The CDR3 loop reads CASSSGNEGKLFF. The DNA of the CDR3 is TGCGCCAGCAGCTCGGGTAATGAGGGAAAACTGTTTTTT.

This clone was found a few times. The CDR3 nucleotides read TGCAGCGTTGAAGTAGGACAGGGGACATACGGCTACACCTTC. The encoded protein is CSVEVGQGTYGYTF. V gene TRBV29-1 combines with J gene TRBJ1-2; 9 bases fit TRBD1. V dropped 1 base and J dropped 8; count of bases not matched to a gene: 8. This CDR3 spans 14 amino acids. The germline V gene encodes CDR1 SQVTM and CDR2 ANQGSEA.